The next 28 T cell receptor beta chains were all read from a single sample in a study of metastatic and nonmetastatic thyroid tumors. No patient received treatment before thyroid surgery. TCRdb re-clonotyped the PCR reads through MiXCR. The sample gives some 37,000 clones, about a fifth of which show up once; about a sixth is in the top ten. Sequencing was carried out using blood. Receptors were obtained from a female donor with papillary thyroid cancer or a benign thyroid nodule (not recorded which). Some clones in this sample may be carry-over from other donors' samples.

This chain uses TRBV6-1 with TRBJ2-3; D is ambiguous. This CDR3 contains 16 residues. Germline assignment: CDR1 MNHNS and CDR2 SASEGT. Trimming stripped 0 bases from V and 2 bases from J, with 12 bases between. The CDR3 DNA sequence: TGTGCCAGCAGTGAAGCCTGGCGCCATGACACAGATACGCAGTATTTT. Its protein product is CASSEAWRHDTDTQYF.

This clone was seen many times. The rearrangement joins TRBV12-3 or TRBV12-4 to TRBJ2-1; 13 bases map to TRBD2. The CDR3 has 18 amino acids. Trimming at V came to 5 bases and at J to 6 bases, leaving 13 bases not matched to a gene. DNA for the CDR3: TGTGCCAGCAGTACACCAAGAACTGGACTAGCGGGAGTCAATGAGCAGTTCTTC. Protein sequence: CASSTPRTGLAGVNEQFF.

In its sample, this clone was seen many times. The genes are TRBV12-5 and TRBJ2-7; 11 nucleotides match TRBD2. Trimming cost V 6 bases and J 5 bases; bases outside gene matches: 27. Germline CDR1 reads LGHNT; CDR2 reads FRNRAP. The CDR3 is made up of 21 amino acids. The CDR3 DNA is TGTGCTAGTGGCTTGCCGGGAGTGGTTAGCGGGAGGGCCAACGTCCCCCACGAGCAGTACTTC. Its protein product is CASGLPGVVSGRANVPHEQYF.

CDR3 in amino acids: CASGWSHGGNEQFF. The CDR3 nucleotides read TGTGCCAGCGGATGGTCGCACGGAGGGAATGAGCAGTTCTTC. The chain recombines TRBV6-2 or TRBV6-3 with TRBJ2-1, with TRBD2 as a possible D gene (6 bases). This CDR3 is built from 14 residues. Trimming took 8 bases from V and 7 from J, leaving 18 bases between them. Germline V gene lookup returns CDR1 MNHEY and CDR2 SVGEGT.

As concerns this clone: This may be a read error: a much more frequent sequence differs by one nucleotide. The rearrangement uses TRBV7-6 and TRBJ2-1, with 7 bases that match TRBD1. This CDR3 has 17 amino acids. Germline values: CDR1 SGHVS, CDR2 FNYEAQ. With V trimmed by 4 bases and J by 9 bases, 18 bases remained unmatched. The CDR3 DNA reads TGTGCCAGCAGCTCCAAGCCCCCGGCGACAGGGTACGGTGAGCAGTTCTTC. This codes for CASSSKPPATGYGEQFF.

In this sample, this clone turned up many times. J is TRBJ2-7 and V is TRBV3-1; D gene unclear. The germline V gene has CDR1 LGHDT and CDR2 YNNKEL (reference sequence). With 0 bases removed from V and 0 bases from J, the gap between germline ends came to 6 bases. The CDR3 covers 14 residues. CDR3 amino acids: CASSQDGHSYEQYF. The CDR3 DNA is TGTGCCAGCAGCCAAGACGGGCACTCCTACGAGCAGTACTTC.

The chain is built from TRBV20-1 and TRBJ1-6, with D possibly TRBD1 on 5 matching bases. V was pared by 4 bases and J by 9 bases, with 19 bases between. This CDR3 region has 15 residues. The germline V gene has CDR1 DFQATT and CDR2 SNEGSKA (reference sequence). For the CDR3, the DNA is TGCAGTGCTAAGATTTGGGGCGGTGATAGTTCACCCCTCCACTTT. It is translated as CSAKIWGGDSSPLHF.

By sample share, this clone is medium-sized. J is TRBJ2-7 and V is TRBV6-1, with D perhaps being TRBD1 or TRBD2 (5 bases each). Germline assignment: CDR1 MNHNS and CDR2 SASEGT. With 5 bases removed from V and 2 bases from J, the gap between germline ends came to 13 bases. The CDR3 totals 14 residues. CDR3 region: CASSHGTGPYEQYF. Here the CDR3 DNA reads TGTGCCAGCAGTCACGGGACCGGCCCCTACGAGCAGTACTTC.

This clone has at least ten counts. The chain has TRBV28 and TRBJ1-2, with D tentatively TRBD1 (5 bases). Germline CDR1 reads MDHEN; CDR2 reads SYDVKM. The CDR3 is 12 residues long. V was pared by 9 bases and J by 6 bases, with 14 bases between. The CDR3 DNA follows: TGTGCCAGTGGGACTGTCTCTGATGGCTACACCTTC. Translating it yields CASGTVSDGYTF.

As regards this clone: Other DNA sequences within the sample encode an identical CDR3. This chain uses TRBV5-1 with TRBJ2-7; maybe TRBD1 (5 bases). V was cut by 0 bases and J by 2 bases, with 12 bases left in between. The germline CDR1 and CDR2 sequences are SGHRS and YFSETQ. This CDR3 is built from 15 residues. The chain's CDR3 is CASSLGGAGAYEQYF. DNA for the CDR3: TGCGCCAGCAGCTTGGGTGGGGCCGGAGCCTACGAGCAGTACTTC.

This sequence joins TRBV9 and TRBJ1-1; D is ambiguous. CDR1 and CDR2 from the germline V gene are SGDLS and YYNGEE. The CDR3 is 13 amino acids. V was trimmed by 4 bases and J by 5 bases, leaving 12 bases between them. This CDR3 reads CASSPPGGTEAFF. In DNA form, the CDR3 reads TGTGCCAGCAGCCCCCCCGGAGGAACTGAAGCTTTCTTT.

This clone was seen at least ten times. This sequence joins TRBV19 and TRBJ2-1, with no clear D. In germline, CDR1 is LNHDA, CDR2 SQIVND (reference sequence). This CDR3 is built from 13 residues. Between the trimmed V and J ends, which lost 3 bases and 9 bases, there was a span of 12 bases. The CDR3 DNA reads TGTGCCAGTAGTATGGTTTTATCGGGTGAGCAGTTCTTC. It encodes CASSMVLSGEQFF.

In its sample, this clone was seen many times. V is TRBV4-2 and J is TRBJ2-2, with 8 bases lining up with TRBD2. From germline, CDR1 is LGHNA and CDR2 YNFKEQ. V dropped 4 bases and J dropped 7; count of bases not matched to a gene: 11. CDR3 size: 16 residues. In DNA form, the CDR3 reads TGTGCCAGCAGCCTCTATAGAAGCGGGAGTGGCGGGGAGCTGTTTTTT. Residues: CASSLYRSGSGGELFF.

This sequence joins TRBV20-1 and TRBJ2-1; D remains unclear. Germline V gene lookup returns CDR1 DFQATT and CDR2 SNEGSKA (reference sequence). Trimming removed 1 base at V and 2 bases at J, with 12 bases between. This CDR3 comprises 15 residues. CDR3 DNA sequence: TGCAGTGCTAGAGTGGGCCGTAGGGCCTACAATGAGCAGTTCTTC. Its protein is CSARVGRRAYNEQFF.

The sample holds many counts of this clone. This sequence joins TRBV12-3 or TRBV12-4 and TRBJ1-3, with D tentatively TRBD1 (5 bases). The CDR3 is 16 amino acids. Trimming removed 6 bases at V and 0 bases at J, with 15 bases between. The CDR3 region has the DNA TGTGCCAGCAGAAGTCTCGGGACGCCCTCTGGAAACACCATATATTTT. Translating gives CASRSLGTPSGNTIYF.

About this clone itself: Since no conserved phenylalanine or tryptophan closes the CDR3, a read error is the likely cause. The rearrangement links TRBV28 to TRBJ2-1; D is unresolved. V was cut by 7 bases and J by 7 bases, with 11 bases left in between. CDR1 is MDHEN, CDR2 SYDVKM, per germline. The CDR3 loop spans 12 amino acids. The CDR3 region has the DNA TGTGCCAGCAAACCGCTAGTAAATGAGCAGTTCTTG. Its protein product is CASKPLVNEQFL.

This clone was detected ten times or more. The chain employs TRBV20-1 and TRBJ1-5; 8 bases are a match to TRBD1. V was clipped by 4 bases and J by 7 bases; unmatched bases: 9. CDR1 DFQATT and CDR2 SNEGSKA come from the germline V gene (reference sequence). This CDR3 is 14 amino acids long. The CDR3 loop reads CSATQRTGQQPQHF. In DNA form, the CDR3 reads TGCAGTGCTACCCAACGGACAGGGCAACAGCCCCAGCATTTT.

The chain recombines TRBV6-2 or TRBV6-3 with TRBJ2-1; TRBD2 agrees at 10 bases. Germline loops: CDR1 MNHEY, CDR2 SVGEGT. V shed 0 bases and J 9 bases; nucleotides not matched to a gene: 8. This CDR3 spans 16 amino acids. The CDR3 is CASSYSVGLADSEQFF. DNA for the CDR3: TGTGCCAGCAGTTACTCAGTAGGACTAGCGGATAGTGAGCAGTTCTTC.

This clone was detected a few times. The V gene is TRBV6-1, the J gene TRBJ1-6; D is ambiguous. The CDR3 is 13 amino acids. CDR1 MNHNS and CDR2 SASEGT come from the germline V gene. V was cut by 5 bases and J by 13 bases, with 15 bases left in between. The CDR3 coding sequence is TGTGCCAGCAGTCGCCCAGCCGATGGGCCCCTCCACTTT. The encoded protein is CASSRPADGPLHF.

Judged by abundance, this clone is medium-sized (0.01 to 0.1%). CDR3 DNA sequence: TGTGCCAGCAGCAGAGGGGAGCTGTTTTTT. Amino acid sequence: CASSRGELFF. V usage is TRBV6-1 and J usage is TRBJ2-2; no firm D call. The germline V gene has CDR1 MNHNS and CDR2 SASEGT. This CDR3 is 10 amino acids long. V lost 6 bases, J lost 8 bases, and 4 bases lay in between.

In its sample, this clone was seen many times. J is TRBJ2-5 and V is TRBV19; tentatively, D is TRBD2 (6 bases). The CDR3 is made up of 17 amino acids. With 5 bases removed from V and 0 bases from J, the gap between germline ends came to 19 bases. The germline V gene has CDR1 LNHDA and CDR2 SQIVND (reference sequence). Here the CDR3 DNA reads TGTGCCAGTAGTCCCCCCTTAGCGGTTGGGTACCAAGAGACCCAGTACTTC. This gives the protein CASSPPLAVGYQETQYF.

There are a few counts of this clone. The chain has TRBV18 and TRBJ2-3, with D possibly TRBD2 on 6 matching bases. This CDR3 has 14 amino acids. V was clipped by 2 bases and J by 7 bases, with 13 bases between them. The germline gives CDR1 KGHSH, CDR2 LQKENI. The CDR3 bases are TGTGCCAGCTCACCATGGGGTAGCGGAAATACGCAGTATTTT. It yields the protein CASSPWGSGNTQYF.

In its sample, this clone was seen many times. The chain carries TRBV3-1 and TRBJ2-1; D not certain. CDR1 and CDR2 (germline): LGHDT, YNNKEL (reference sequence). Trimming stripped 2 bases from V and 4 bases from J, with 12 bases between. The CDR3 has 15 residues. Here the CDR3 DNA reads TGTGCCAGCAGCCAACAGGATTCTCGTTACAATGAGCAGTTCTTC. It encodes CASSQQDSRYNEQFF.

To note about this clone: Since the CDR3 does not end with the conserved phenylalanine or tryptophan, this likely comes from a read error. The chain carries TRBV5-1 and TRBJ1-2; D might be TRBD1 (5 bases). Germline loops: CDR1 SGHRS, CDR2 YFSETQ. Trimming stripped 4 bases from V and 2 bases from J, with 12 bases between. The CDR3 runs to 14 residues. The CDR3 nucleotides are TGCGCCAGCAGCACGGGACTCGCGAACTATGGCTACACCTTA. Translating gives CASSTGLANYGYTL.

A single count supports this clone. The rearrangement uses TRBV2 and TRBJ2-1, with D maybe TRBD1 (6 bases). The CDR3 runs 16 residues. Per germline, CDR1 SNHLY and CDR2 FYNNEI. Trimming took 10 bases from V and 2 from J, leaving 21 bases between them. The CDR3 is CANRALYPVTYNEQFF. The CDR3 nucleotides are TGTGCCAACAGGGCTTTGTACCCGGTGACCTACAATGAGCAGTTCTTC.

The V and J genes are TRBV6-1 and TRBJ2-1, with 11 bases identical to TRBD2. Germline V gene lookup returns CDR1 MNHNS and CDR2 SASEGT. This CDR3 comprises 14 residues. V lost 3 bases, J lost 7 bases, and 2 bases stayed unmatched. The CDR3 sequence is CASSEGLAANEQFF. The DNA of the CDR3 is TGTGCCAGCAGTGAGGGACTAGCGGCTAATGAGCAGTTCTTC.

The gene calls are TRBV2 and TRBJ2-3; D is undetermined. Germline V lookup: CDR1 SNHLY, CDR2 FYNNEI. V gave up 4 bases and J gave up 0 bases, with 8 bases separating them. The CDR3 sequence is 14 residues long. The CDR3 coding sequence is TGTGCCAGCAGTGTCGCCCTTAGCACAGATACGCAGTATTTT. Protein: CASSVALSTDTQYF. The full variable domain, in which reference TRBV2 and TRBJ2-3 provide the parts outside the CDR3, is EPEVTQTPSHQVTQMGQEVILRCVPISNHLYFYWYRQILGQKVEFLVSFYNNEISEKSEIFDDQFSVERPDGSNFTLKIRSTKLEDSAMYFCASSVALSTDTQYFGPGTRLTVL.

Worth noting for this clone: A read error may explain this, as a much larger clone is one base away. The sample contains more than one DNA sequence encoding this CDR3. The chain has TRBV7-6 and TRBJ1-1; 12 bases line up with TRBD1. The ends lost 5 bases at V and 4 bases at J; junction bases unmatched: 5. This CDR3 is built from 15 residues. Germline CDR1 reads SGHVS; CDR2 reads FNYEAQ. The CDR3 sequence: CASSHGTGGRTEAFF. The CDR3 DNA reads TGTGCCAGCAGCCACGGGACAGGGGGCCGCACTGAAGCTTTCTTT.